The present T cell receptor beta chain was sequenced within a study of blood T cells in healthy people across ages. Combining a sample-barcoded 5' primer with a J-beta primer mix, a second PCR ran for about 7 to 11 cycles. Via MiXCR, TCRdb re-called the 5' RACE reads, giving one row per CDR3 protein. The repertoire has over 1,300,000 distinct CDR3 sequences, approximately 60% of them found once; the top ten carry 6.5% to 8.5%. Per sample, at least 5 micrograms of total RNA were extracted. Study-wide points: TCR beta diversity, measured per million T cells, fell in a roughly linear way with age. Reliance upon unsorted PBMCs precluded definitive naive versus antigen-experienced comparison. Expanded clonotype shifts may have been confounded, as the donors had an unknown CMV status.

For this clonotype: What it binds is not known.

The CDR3 runs to 13 residues. Germline CDR1 is SGHRS and CDR2 is YFSETQ. V shed 2 bases and J shed 1 base, with 6 bases lying between them. The sample consisted of blood. This sequence was found in a man between 18 and 35 years old in good health. The chain uses TRBV5-1 and TRBJ1-1; no firm D call. The CDR3 region is CASSLTRNTEAFF. Written as DNA, the CDR3 is TGCGCCAGCAGCTTAACGAGGAACACTGAAGCTTTCTTT.